Listed here are 13 T cell receptor beta chains from one sample, sequenced in a study of blood T cell repertoires in COVID-19. Assay: immunoSEQ multiplex PCR; the TCRdb copy retains only in-frame clones and omits some. The data contain 250,000 or so clones, over 80% of them singletons. The sequenced sample consisted of PBMCs or T cells enriched from blood (not recorded which). Receptors were obtained from a woman under 40 with acute COVID-19.

CDR3 protein: CASSLGHSTGELFF. The DNA of the CDR3 is TGTGCCAGCAGCCTGGGACACTCCACCGGGGAGCTGTTTTTT. This chain links TRBV28 with TRBJ2-2, with a tentative D call TRBD1 (6 bases). V lost 6 bases and J lost 4, with 12 bases in between. CDR1 is MDHEN and CDR2 is SYDVKM in the germline V gene. The CDR3 runs 14 residues.

The chain combines TRBV11-2 with TRBJ2-2; weak D call: TRBD2 (5 bases). From germline, CDR1 is SGHAT and CDR2 FQNNGV. Trimming cost V 5 bases and J 6 bases, with 10 bases left between them. This CDR3 has 13 amino acids. The CDR3 region has the DNA TGTGCCAGCAGCGAACTAGTCCCCGGGGAGCTGTTTTTT. As protein: CASSELVPGELFF.

The V call is TRBV9, the J call TRBJ2-3, with a weak D call TRBD2 (6 bases). From germline, CDR1 is SGDLS and CDR2 YYNGEE. Trimming left V 0 bases short and J 6 bases short, with 8 bases between. The CDR3 runs 13 residues. CDR3 protein: CASSVVRGDTQYF. The CDR3 bases are TGTGCCAGCAGCGTAGTTCGGGGGGATACGCAGTATTTT.

The chain joins TRBV3-1 (or the pseudogene TRBV3-2) to TRBJ1-4; D gene uncertain. CDR3 length: 13 residues. The V end was cut by 1 base, the J end by 11 bases, with 11 bases between. Germline CDR1 LGHDT, CDR2 YNNKEL (reference sequence). The CDR3 bases are TGTGCCAGCAGCCAAGGTTTCCCGGGGAAACTGTTTTTT. It yields the protein CASSQGFPGKLFF.

The chain combines TRBV28 with TRBJ1-2; 7 bases are shared with TRBD1. The germline V gene has CDR1 MDHEN and CDR2 SYDVKM. The CDR3 is 13 amino acids. V was clipped by 3 bases and J by 7 bases; unmatched bases: 5. The CDR3 reads CASSFGTVFGYTF. The CDR3 nucleotides read TGTGCCAGCAGTTTTGGGACAGTATTTGGCTACACCTTC.

The rearrangement uses TRBV28 and TRBJ2-5; D possibly corresponds to TRBD1 (5 bases). V was shortened by 6 bases and J by 9 bases, with 17 bases between the two germline ends. Germline loops: CDR1 MDHEN, CDR2 SYDVKM. This CDR3 is 13 amino acids long. CDR3 sequence: CASRTMDIQAQYF. The CDR3 bases are TGTGCCAGCAGAACAATGGACATTCAGGCCCAGTACTTC.

This chain uses TRBV2 with TRBJ2-5; perhaps TRBD2 as D (5 bases). Trimming pared 6 bases from V and 2 bases from J, leaving 13 bases between. Germline V gives CDR1 SNHLY, CDR2 FYNNEI. This CDR3 is 14 amino acids long. CDR3 loop: CASRMEVGQETQYF. The CDR3 nucleotides are TGTGCCAGCAGGATGGAGGTGGGGCAAGAGACCCAGTACTTC. Variable domain in full (rest from reference TRBV2 and TRBJ2-5): EPEVTQTPSHQVTQMGQEVILRCVPISNHLYFYWYRQILGQKVEFLVSFYNNEISEKSEIFDDQFSVERPDGSNFTLKIRSTKLEDSAMYFCASRMEVGQETQYFGPGTRLLVL.

The chain combines TRBV7-9 with TRBJ1-1; weak D call: TRBD1 (5 bases). CDR3 length: 15 amino acids. Germline lookup yields CDR1 SEHNR and CDR2 FQNEAQ (reference sequence). Trimming took 1 base from V and 5 from J, leaving 14 bases between them. Here the CDR3 reads CASSLVRAGTTEAFF. In nucleotides, the CDR3 is TGTGCCAGCAGCTTAGTCAGGGCAGGGACTACTGAAGCTTTCTTT. Full variable domain (missing parts from reference TRBV7-9 and TRBJ1-1): DTGVSQNPRHKITKRGQNVTFRCDPISEHNRLYWYRQTLGQGPEFLTYFQNEAQLEKSRLLSDRFSAERPKGSFSTLEIQRTEQGDSAMYLCASSLVRAGTTEAFFGQGTRLTVV.

This clone was counted a few times. J is TRBJ2-7 and V is TRBV27, with D possibly being TRBD1 (6 bases). The germline V and J ends were trimmed by 4 bases and 7 bases, with 26 bases remaining between them. CDR3 size: 17 residues. Germline CDR1 and CDR2: MNHEY and SMNVEV (reference sequence). The CDR3 DNA follows: TGTGCCAGCAGTTCCCACCCGACAGGCCCGAGTCCGGGAGAGCAGTACTTC. Protein product: CASSSHPTGPSPGEQYF.

The chain employs TRBV7-9 and TRBJ2-7; D is ambiguous. This CDR3 has 11 residues. CDR1 and CDR2 (germline): SEHNR, FQNEAQ (reference sequence). The V end lost 5 bases, the J end lost 4 bases, and 6 bases lay between the germline ends. CDR3: CASSREYEQYF. CDR3 DNA: TGTGCCAGCAGCCGAGAATACGAGCAGTACTTC.

This chain links TRBV29-1 with TRBJ2-3; no reliable D call. The CDR3 loop spans 13 amino acids. Per germline, CDR1 SQVTM and CDR2 ANQGSEA. Trimming shortened V by 6 bases and J by 3 bases, and 13 bases separated the two germline ends. The CDR3 nucleotides read TGCAGCGTCGAATCTAGACTGACAGATACGCAGTATTTT. As protein: CSVESRLTDTQYF.

J is TRBJ1-5 and V is TRBV19, with D perhaps matching TRBD1 (5 bases). Germline V gene lookup returns CDR1 LNHDA and CDR2 SQIVND (reference sequence). V was pared by 7 bases and J by 1 base, with 14 bases between. This CDR3 comprises 15 residues. CDR3 sequence: CASTSEGSSNQPQHF. CDR3 sequence (DNA): TGTGCCAGTACCTCGGAGGGGTCGAGCAATCAGCCCCAGCATTTT. The full variable domain, completed using reference TRBV19 and TRBJ1-5, is DGGITQSPKYLFRKEGQNVTLSCEQNLNHDAMYWYRQDPGQGLRLIYYSQIVNDFQKGDIAEGYSVSREKKESFPLTVTSAQKNPTAFYLCASTSEGSSNQPQHFGDGTRLSIL.

The chain is built from TRBV10-3 and TRBJ2-7; 8 bases are shared with TRBD1. Germline lookup yields CDR1 ENHRY and CDR2 SYGVKD. V was pared by 6 bases and J by 1 base, with 8 bases of the junction left unmatched. The CDR3 totals 15 residues. Written as DNA, the CDR3 is TGTGCCATCAGACCACAGGGGGTCCAGTCCTACGAGCAGTACTTC. It yields the protein CAIRPQGVQSYEQYF.